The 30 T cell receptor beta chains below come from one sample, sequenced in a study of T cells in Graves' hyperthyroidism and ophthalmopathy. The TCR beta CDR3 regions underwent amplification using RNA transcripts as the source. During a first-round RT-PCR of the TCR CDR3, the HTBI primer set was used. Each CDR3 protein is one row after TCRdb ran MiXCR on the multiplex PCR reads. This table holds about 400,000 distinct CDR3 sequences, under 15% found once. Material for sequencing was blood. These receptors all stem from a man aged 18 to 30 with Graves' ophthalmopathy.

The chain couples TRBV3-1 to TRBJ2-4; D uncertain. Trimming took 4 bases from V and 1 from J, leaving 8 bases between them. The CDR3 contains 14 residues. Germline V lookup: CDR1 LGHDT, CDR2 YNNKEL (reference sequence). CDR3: CASSPLTAKNIQYF. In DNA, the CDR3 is TGTGCCAGCAGCCCCCTGACGGCCAAAAACATTCAGTACTTC.

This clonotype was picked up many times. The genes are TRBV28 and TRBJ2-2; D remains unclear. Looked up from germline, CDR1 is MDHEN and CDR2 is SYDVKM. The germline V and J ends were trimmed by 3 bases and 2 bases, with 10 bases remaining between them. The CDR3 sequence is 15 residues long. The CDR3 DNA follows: TGTGCCAGCAGTTTTGTGTACGGAAACACCGGGGAGCTGTTTTTT. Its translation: CASSFVYGNTGELFF.

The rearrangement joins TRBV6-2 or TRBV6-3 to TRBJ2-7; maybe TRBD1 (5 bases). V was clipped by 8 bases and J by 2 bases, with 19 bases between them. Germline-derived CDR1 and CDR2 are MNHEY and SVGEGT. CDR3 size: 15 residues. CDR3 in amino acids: CASQGQPENTYEQYF. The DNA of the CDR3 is TGTGCCAGCCAGGGCCAGCCCGAAAATACCTACGAGCAGTACTTC.

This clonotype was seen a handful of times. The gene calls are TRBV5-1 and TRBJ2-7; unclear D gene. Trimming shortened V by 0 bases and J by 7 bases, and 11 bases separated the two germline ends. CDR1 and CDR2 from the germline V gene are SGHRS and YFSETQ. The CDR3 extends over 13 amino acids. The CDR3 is CASSLEVGWEQYF. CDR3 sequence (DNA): TGCGCCAGCAGCTTGGAAGTCGGGTGGGAGCAGTACTTC.

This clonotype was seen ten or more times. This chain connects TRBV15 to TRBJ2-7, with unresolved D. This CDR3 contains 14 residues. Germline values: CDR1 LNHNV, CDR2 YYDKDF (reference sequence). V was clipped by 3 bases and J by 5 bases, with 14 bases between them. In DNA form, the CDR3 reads TGTGCCACCAGCAGGCCTCAGGCGAAGCACGAGCAGTACTTC. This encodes CATSRPQAKHEQYF.

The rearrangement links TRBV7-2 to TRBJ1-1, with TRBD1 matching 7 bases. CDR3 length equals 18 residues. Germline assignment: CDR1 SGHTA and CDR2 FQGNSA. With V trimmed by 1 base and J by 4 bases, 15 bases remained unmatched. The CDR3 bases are TGTGCCAGCAGCTTAGGCCCCGCAGGGGGGGGGCAGGCCACTGAAGCTTTCTTT. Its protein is CASSLGPAGGGQATEAFF.

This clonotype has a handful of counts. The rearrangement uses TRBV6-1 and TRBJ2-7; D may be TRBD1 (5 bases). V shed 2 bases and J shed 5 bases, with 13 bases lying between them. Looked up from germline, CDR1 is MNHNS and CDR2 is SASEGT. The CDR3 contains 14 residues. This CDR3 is CASSENDSKHEQYF. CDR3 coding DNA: TGTGCCAGCAGTGAAAACGACAGTAAGCACGAGCAGTACTTC.

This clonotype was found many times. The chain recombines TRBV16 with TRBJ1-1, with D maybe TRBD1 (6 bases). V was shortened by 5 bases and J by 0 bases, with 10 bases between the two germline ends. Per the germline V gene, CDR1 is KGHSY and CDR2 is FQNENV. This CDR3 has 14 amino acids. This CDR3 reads CASSKGQLNTEAFF. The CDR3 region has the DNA TGTGCCAGCAGCAAAGGACAGTTGAACACTGAAGCTTTCTTT.

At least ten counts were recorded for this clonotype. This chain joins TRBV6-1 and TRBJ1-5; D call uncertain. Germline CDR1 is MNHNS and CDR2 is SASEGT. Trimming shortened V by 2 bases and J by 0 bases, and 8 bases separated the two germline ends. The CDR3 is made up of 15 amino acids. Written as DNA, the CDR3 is TGTGCCAGCAGTGAACGTGGACTTAGCAATCAGCCCCAGCATTTT. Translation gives CASSERGLSNQPQHF.

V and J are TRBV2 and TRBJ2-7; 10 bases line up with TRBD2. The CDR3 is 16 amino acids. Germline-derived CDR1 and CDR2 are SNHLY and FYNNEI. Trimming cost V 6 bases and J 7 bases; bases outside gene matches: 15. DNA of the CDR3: TGTGCCAGCAGATGGCCCTCTAAGCGGGGGGGCCAGGAGCAGTACTTC. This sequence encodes CASRWPSKRGGQEQYF. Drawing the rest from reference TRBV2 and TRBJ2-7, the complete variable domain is EPEVTQTPSHQVTQMGQEVILRCVPISNHLYFYWYRQILGQKVEFLVSFYNNEISEKSEIFDDQFSVERPDGSNFTLKIRSTKLEDSAMYFCASRWPSKRGGQEQYFGPGTRLTVT.

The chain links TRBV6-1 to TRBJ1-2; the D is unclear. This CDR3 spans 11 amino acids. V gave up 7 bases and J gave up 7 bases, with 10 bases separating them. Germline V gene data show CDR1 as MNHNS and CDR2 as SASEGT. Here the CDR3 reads CASTSIFGYTF. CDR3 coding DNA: TGTGCCAGCACCTCGATATTTGGCTACACCTTC.

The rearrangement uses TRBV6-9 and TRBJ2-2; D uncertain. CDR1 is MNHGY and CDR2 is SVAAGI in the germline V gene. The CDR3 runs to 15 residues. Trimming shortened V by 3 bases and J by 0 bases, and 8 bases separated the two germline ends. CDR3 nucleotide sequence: TGTGCCAGCAGTTACCTTTACGCGAACACCGGGGAGCTGTTTTTT. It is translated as CASSYLYANTGELFF.

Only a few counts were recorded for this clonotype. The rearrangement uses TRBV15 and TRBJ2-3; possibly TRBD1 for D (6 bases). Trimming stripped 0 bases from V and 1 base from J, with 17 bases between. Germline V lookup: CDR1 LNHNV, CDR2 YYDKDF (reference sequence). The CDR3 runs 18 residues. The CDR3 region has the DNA TGTGCCACCAGCAGAGAGTCGAAACAGGGTTGGGGCACAGATACGCAGTATTTT. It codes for CATSRESKQGWGTDTQYF.

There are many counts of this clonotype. CDR3 DNA: TGTGCCAGCAGTCCCAGGTGGCAAGCCTACGAGCAGTACTTC. It encodes CASSPRWQAYEQYF. The chain has TRBV6-1 and TRBJ2-7; no clear D gene. The V end lost 5 bases, the J end lost 2 bases, and 13 bases lay between the germline ends. This CDR3 has 14 amino acids. The germline V gene encodes CDR1 MNHNS and CDR2 SASEGT.

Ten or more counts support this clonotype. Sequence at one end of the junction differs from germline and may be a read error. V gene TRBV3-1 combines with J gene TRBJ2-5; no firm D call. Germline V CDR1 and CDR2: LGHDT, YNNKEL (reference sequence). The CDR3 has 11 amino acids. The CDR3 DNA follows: TGTGCCAGCAGCCAAGAAGGACCCCCAAACTTC. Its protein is CASSQEGPPNF.

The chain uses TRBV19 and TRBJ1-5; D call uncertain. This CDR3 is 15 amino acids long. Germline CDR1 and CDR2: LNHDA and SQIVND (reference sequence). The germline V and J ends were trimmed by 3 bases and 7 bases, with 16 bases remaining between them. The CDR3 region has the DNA TGTGCCAGTAGTATCGTAAAGGGAATCGGACAGCCCCAGCATTTT. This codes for CASSIVKGIGQPQHF.

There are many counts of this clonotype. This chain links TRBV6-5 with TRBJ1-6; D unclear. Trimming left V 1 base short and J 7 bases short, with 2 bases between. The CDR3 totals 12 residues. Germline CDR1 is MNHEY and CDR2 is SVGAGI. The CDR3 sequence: CASSYLNSPLHF. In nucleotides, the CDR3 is TGTGCCAGCAGTTACTTAAATTCACCCCTCCACTTT.

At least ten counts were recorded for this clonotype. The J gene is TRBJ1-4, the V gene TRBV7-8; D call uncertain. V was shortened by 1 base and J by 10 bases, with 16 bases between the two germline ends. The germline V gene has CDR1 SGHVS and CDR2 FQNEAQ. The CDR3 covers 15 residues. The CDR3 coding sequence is TGTGCCAGCAGCTTAGGAGGCACAGCTGAGGGAAAACTGTTTTTT. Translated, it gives CASSLGGTAEGKLFF.

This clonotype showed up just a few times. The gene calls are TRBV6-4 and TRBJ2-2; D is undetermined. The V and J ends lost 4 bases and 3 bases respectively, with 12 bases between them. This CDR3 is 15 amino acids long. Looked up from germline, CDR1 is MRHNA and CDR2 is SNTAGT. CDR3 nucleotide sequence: TGTGCCAGCAGTGCTGGGATAGAGGACACCGGGGAGCTGTTTTTT. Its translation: CASSAGIEDTGELFF.

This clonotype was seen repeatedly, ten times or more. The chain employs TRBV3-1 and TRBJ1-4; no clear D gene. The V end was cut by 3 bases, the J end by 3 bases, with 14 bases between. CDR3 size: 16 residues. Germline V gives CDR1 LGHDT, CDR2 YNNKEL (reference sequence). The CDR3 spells CASSHYPFEPNEKLFF. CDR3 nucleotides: TGTGCCAGCAGCCATTACCCCTTCGAACCTAATGAAAAACTGTTTTTT.

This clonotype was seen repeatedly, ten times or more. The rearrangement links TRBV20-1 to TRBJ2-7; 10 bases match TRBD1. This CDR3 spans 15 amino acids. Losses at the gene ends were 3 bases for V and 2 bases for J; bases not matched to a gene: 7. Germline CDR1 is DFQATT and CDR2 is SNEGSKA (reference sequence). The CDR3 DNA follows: TGCAGTGCTAGCGATGGGACAGGGGATCCCTACGAGCAGTACTTC. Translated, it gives CSASDGTGDPYEQYF.

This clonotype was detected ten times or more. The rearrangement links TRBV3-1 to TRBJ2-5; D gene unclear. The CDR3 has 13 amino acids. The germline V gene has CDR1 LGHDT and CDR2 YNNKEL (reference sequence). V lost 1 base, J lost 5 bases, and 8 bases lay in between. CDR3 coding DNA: TGTGCCAGCAGCCAAGGTACTGTGGAGACCCAGTACTTC. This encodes CASSQGTVETQYF.

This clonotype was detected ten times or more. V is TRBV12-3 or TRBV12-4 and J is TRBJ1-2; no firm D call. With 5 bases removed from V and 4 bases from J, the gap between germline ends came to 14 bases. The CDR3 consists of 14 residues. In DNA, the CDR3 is TGTGCCAGCAGTCCCCGTGGCCCGGCCTATGGCTACACCTTC. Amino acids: CASSPRGPAYGYTF.

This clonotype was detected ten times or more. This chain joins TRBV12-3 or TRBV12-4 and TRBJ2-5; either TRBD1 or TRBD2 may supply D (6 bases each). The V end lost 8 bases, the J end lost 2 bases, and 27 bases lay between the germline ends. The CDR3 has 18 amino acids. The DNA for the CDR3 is TGTGCCAGCCGGAAAGGCTCAGGGGTTGTGGGGGGACAAGAGACCCAGTACTTC. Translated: CASRKGSGVVGGQETQYF.

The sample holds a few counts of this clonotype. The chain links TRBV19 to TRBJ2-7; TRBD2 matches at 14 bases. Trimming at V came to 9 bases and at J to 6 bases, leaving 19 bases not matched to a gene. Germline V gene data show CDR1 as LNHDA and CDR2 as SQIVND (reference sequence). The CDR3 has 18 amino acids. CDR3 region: CASSPYGLAGGGFGEQYF. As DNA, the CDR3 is TGTGCCAGCTCACCATACGGACTAGCGGGGGGTGGTTTTGGCGAGCAGTACTTC.

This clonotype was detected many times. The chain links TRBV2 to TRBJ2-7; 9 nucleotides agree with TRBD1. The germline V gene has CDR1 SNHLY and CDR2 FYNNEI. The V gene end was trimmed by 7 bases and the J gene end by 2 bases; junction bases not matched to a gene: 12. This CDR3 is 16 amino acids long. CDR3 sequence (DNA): TGTGCCAGCACCGGAAGAGGGGACAGGGAACCCTACGAGCAGTACTTC. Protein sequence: CASTGRGDREPYEQYF.

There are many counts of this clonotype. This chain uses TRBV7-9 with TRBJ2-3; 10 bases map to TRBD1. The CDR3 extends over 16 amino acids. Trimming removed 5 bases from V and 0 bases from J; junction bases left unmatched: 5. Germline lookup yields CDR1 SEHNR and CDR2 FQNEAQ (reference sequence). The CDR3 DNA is TGTGCCAGCAGCCGGGACAGGGGACCTAGCACAGATACGCAGTATTTT. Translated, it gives CASSRDRGPSTDTQYF.

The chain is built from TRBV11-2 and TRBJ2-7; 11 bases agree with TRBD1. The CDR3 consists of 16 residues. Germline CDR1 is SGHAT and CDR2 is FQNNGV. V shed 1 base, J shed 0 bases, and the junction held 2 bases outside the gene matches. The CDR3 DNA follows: TGTGCCAGCAGCTTAGCTGGACAGGGGGCCTCCTACGAGCAGTACTTC. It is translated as CASSLAGQGASYEQYF.

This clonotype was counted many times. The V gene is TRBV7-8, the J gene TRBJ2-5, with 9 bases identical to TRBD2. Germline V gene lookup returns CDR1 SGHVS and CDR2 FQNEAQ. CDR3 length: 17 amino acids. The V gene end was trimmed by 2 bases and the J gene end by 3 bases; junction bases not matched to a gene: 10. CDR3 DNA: TGTGCCAGCAGCTTAAACGACCCGGGACTAGCAGAAGAGACCCAGTACTTC. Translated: CASSLNDPGLAEETQYF.

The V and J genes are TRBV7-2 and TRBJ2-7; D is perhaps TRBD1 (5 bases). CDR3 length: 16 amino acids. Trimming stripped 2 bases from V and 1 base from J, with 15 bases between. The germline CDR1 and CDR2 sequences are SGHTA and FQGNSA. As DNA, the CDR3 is TGTGCCAGCAGCTTAAAGGGGATCTTTAGGTCCTACGAGCAGTACTTC. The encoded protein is CASSLKGIFRSYEQYF.